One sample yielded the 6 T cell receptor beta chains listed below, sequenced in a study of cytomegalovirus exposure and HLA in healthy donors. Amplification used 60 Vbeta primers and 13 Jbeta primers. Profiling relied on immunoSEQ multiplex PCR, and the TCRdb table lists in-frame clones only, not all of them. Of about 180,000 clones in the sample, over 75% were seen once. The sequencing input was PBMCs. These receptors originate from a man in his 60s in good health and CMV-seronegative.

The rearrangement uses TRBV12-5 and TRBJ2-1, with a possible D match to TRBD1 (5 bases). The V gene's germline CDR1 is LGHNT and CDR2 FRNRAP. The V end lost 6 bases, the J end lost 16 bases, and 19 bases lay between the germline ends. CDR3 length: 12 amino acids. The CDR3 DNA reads TGTGCTAGTGGATCTGACAGTGCGATCGCCTTCTTC. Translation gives CASGSDSAIAFF.

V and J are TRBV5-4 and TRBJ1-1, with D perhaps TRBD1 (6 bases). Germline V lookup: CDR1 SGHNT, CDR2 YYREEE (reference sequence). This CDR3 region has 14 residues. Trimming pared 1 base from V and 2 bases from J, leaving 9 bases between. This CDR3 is CASSLQGPNTEAFF. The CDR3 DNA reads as TGTGCCAGCAGCTTGCAGGGGCCTAACACTGAAGCTTTCTTT.

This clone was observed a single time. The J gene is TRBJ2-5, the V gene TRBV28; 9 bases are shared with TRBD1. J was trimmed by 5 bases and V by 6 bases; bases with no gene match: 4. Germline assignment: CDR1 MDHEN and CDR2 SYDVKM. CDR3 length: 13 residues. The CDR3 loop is CASRETGGETQYF. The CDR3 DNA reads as TGTGCCAGCAGGGAGACAGGGGGGGAGACCCAGTACTTC.

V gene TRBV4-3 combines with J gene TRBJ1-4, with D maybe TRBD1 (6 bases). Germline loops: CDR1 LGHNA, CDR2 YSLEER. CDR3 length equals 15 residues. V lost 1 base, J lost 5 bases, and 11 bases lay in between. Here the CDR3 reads CASSQGGGGNEKLFF. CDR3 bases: TGCGCCAGCAGCCAAGGAGGGGGGGGAAATGAAAAACTGTTTTTT.

CDR3 nucleotides: TGTGCCAGCAGCTTGGCCGGGAGTACAGATACGCAGTATTTT. Its protein product is CASSLAGSTDTQYF. This rearrangement joins TRBV5-6 to TRBJ2-3, with a tentative D call TRBD2 (6 bases). Germline V gene sequence: CDR1 SGHDT, CDR2 YYEEEE. The CDR3 length is 14 residues. Trimming removed 0 bases from V and 3 bases from J, with 8 bases in between.

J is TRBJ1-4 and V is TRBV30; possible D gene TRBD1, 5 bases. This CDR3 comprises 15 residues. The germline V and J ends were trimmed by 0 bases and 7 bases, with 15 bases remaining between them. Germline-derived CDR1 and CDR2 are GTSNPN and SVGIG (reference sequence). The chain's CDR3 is CAWSVFQGSAEKLFF. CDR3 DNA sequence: TGTGCCTGGAGTGTGTTTCAGGGTTCCGCTGAAAAACTGTTTTTT. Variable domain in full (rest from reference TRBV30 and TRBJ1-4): SQTIHQWPATLVQPVGSPLSLECTVEGTSNPNLYWYRQAAGRGLQLLFYSVGIGQISSEVPQNLSASRPQDRQFILSSKKLLLSDSGFYLCAWSVFQGSAEKLFFGSGTQLSVL.